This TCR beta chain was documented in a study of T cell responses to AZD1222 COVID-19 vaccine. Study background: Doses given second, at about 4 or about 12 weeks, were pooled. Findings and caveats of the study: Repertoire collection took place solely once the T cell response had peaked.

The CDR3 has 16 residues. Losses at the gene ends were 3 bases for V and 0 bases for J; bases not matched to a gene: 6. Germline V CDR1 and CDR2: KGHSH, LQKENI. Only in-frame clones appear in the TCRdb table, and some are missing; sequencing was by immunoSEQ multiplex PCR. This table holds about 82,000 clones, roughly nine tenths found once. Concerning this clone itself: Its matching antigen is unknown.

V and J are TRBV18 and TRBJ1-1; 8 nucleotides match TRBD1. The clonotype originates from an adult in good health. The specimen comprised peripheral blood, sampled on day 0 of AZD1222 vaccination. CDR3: CASSPFQGAMNTEAFF. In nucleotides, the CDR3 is TGTGCCAGCTCACCTTTCCAGGGGGCCATGAACACTGAAGCTTTCTTT.